The 3 T cell receptor beta chains below were found in one sample sequenced in a study of blood T cell repertoires in COVID-19. Profiling relied on immunoSEQ multiplex PCR, and the TCRdb table lists in-frame clones only, not all of them. Altogether about 150,000 clones are present, around 75% being singletons, with the ten largest covering around 13%. The specimen was peripheral blood. Receptors originate from an elderly woman with acute or convalescent COVID-19.

This rearrangement joins TRBV9 to TRBJ2-1; 13 positions agree with TRBD2. V lost 4 bases, J lost 9 bases, and 10 bases stayed unmatched. Germline V gene data show CDR1 as SGDLS and CDR2 as YYNGEE. The length of the CDR3 is 16 residues. This CDR3 reads CASSFWTSGRKVEQFF. Here the CDR3 DNA reads TGTGCCAGCAGCTTTTGGACTAGCGGGAGAAAGGTTGAGCAGTTCTTC.

The CDR3 sequence: CAWSFPGKVTEAFF. CDR3 bases: TGTGCCTGGAGTTTTCCAGGGAAGGTTACTGAAGCTTTCTTT. The chain links TRBV30 to TRBJ1-1, with a tentative D call TRBD1 (5 bases). CDR1 and CDR2 (germline): GTSNPN, SVGIG (reference sequence). Deletions cut 2 bases from V and 5 bases from J, with 15 bases between. The CDR3 loop spans 14 amino acids.

The J gene is TRBJ1-1, the V gene TRBV6-5; TRBD1 matches at 7 bases. Per the germline V gene, CDR1 is MNHEY and CDR2 is SVGAGI. The CDR3 contains 15 residues. J gave up 5 bases and V 2 bases, and 8 bases lay outside the gene matches. The CDR3 region is CASSYKQGRFTEAFF. For the CDR3, the DNA is TGTGCCAGCAGTTACAAACAGGGGCGGTTTACTGAAGCTTTCTTT.